These 28 T cell receptor beta chains came from one sample sequenced in a study of cytomegalovirus exposure and HLA in healthy donors. Some clones are missing from TCRdb's copy, which holds only in-frame ones; the method was immunoSEQ multiplex PCR. The table lists more than 85,000 clones, about 85% of them singletons. The sequenced sample was PBMCs. These receptors all stem from a woman under 30 in good health and CMV-seropositive.

This chain's CDR3 is CSVGITGIQGYSTDTQYF. The CDR3 bases are TGCAGCGTTGGCATAACAGGAATACAGGGCTACAGCACAGATACGCAGTATTTT. The rearrangement uses TRBV29-1 and TRBJ2-3, with D maybe TRBD1 (6 bases). V was cut by 4 bases and J by 0 bases, with 23 bases left in between. The germline CDR1 and CDR2 sequences are SQVTM and ANQGSEA. The CDR3 consists of 18 residues.

This rearrangement joins TRBV5-5 to TRBJ1-5, with a tentative D call TRBD1 (5 bases). Germline CDR1 is SGHKS and CDR2 is YYEKEE (reference sequence). The CDR3 is 14 amino acids. Trimming took 1 base from V and 4 from J, leaving 9 bases between them. The chain's CDR3 is CASSLFGGNQPQHF. The CDR3 nucleotides are TGTGCCAGCAGCTTGTTTGGGGGGAATCAGCCCCAGCATTTT.

V gene TRBV10-1 combines with J gene TRBJ2-2; D is possibly TRBD2 (5 bases). CDR1 is WNHNN, CDR2 SYGVQD, per germline (reference sequence). The V and J ends lost 7 bases and 2 bases respectively, with 11 bases between them. This CDR3 is 14 amino acids long. CDR3 nucleotide sequence: TGCGCCAGCACGGACTCAATCAACACCGGGGAGCTGTTTTTT. Residues: CASTDSINTGELFF.

The chain uses TRBV15 and TRBJ2-3, with 10 bases that match TRBD1. The CDR3 consists of 15 residues. The germline V gene has CDR1 LNHNV and CDR2 YYDKDF (reference sequence). V was clipped by 1 base and J by 4 bases; unmatched bases: 2. The CDR3 protein is CATSRAGTGADTQYF. For the CDR3, the DNA is TGTGCCACCAGCAGAGCCGGGACAGGGGCAGATACGCAGTATTTT.

This clone was detected once. This sequence joins TRBV6-5 and TRBJ1-2; a weak D match, TRBD1 (6 bases). The CDR3 is made up of 13 amino acids. The ends were cut back, 8 bases at V and 0 bases at J, with 10 bases in the middle. Germline V gene data show CDR1 as MNHEY and CDR2 as SVGAGI. CDR3 sequence reads: CASRDTTNYGYTF. In DNA form, the CDR3 reads TGTGCCAGCCGGGACACCACTAACTATGGCTACACCTTC.

This clone was observed a few times. The rearrangement joins TRBV29-1 to TRBJ2-7; tentatively, D is TRBD1 (6 bases). Germline loops: CDR1 SQVTM, CDR2 ANQGSEA. V was clipped by 6 bases and J by 3 bases, with 12 bases between them. The CDR3 spans 12 residues. The CDR3 loop reads CSVLSQGYEQYF. The CDR3 region has the DNA TGCAGCGTACTCTCACAGGGCTACGAGCAGTACTTC.

The rearrangement uses TRBV5-4 and TRBJ1-1; TRBD1 aligns across 7 bases. This CDR3 is built from 15 residues. Germline V lookup: CDR1 SGHNT, CDR2 YYREEE (reference sequence). J was trimmed by 6 bases and V by 0 bases; bases with no gene match: 8. The CDR3 coding sequence is TGTGCCAGCAGCTTGGCCCAGAACAGGGGCGCTGAAGCTTTCTTT. It specifies CASSLAQNRGAEAFF.

As DNA, the CDR3 is TGTGCCAGCAGTTACTCGACAGGGCTCAACGAGCAGTACTTC. This sequence encodes CASSYSTGLNEQYF. The chain employs TRBV27 and TRBJ2-7, with 7 bases that match TRBD1. From germline, CDR1 is MNHEY and CDR2 SMNVEV (reference sequence). This CDR3 comprises 14 residues. Trimming at V came to 4 bases and at J to 5 bases, leaving 8 bases not matched to a gene.

The chain joins TRBV29-1 to TRBJ2-7; possible D gene TRBD2, 6 bases. Deletions cut 6 bases from V and 4 bases from J, with 13 bases between. The CDR3 has 12 residues. CDR1 is SQVTM and CDR2 is ANQGSEA in the germline V gene. For the CDR3, the DNA is TGCAGCGTCGACAGCGGGCAATACGAGCAGTACTTC. It is translated as CSVDSGQYEQYF.

V and J are TRBV18 and TRBJ2-3; TRBD2 aligns across 15 bases. Losses at the gene ends were 3 bases for V and 0 bases for J; bases not matched to a gene: 4. Germline values: CDR1 KGHSH, CDR2 LQKENI. The CDR3 spans 18 residues. The CDR3 bases are TGTGCCAGCTCACCGGCCGGACTAGCGGGAGGGAGCACAGATACGCAGTATTTT. Residues: CASSPAGLAGGSTDTQYF. Based on the CDR3 plus reference TRBV18 and TRBJ2-3, the full variable domain is NAGVMQNPRHLVRRRGQEARLRCSPMKGHSHVYWYRQLPEEGLKFMVYLQKENIIDESGMPKERFSAEFPKEGPSILRIQQVVRGDSAAYFCASSPAGLAGGSTDTQYFGPGTRLTVL.

The chain employs TRBV27 and TRBJ2-7; 10 nucleotides align to TRBD2. Germline CDR1 and CDR2: MNHEY and SMNVEV (reference sequence). The CDR3 is 15 amino acids. V trimming: 6 bases; J trimming: 7 bases; junction bases outside the gene matches: 12. As DNA, the CDR3 is TGTGCCAGCAGAACTAGCGGGGACCTTCTCAGGGAGCAGTACTTC. Its translation is CASRTSGDLLREQYF.

The rearrangement uses TRBV7-2 and TRBJ2-7, with D possibly being TRBD1 (6 bases). The germline V and J ends were trimmed by 5 bases and 4 bases, with 18 bases remaining between them. CDR3 length equals 15 residues. The germline V gene has CDR1 SGHTA and CDR2 FQGNSA. CDR3 loop: CASSLPGDTNYEQYF. The CDR3 coding sequence is TGTGCCAGCAGCCTACCAGGGGACACGAATTACGAGCAGTACTTC.

This chain joins TRBV2 and TRBJ1-5; 9 bases fit TRBD1. Per the germline V gene, CDR1 is SNHLY and CDR2 is FYNNEI. The CDR3 sequence is 13 residues long. Trimming at V came to 4 bases and at J to 7 bases, leaving 2 bases not matched to a gene. The CDR3 loop is CASSGTGDQPQHF. Written as DNA, the CDR3 is TGTGCCAGCAGTGGGACAGGGGACCAGCCCCAGCATTTT. The entire variable domain, with the rest obtained from reference TRBV2 and TRBJ1-5, is as follows: EPEVTQTPSHQVTQMGQEVILRCVPISNHLYFYWYRQILGQKVEFLVSFYNNEISEKSEIFDDQFSVERPDGSNFTLKIRSTKLEDSAMYFCASSGTGDQPQHFGDGTRLSIL.

The sample holds one count of this clone. V is TRBV2 and J is TRBJ2-5; 12 bases fit TRBD2. The germline V gene has CDR1 SNHLY and CDR2 FYNNEI. The V gene end was trimmed by 4 bases and the J gene end by 4 bases; junction bases not matched to a gene: 4. The CDR3 length is 15 residues. The CDR3 reads CASSASGGAGETQYF. The CDR3 coding sequence is TGTGCCAGCAGTGCTAGCGGGGGGGCCGGAGAGACCCAGTACTTC.

The chain links TRBV9 to TRBJ2-2, with D possibly TRBD1 on 6 matching bases. Germline CDR1 reads SGDLS; CDR2 reads YYNGEE. This CDR3 is built from 14 residues. V was trimmed by 3 bases and J by 6 bases, leaving 12 bases between them. The CDR3 DNA sequence: TGTGCCAGCAGCGGGGACAAGAGAGCCGGGGAGCTGTTTTTT. Encoded protein: CASSGDKRAGELFF.

The chain has TRBV5-6 and TRBJ2-7; TRBD1 agrees at 7 bases. The CDR3 totals 14 residues. The germline gives CDR1 SGHDT, CDR2 YYEEEE. J lost 4 bases, V lost 0 bases, and 4 bases had no gene match. The CDR3 DNA reads TGTGCCAGCAGCTTGGCAGGGGGACGATACGAGCAGTACTTC. Protein product: CASSLAGGRYEQYF.

This rearrangement joins TRBV5-1 to TRBJ2-5, with TRBD1 matching over 9 bases. There are 16 residues in the CDR3. The V gene's germline CDR1 is SGHRS and CDR2 YFSETQ. V was pared by 4 bases and J by 5 bases, with 12 bases of the junction left unmatched. This CDR3 is CASSLAGTGIGETQYF. Written as DNA, the CDR3 is TGCGCCAGCAGCCTGGCCGGGACAGGGATTGGGGAGACCCAGTACTTC.

This chain joins TRBV7-8 and TRBJ2-1; tentative D call: TRBD2 (6 bases). The CDR3 has 16 amino acids. Germline assignment: CDR1 SGHVS and CDR2 FQNEAQ. Trimming pared 5 bases from V and 1 base from J, leaving 15 bases between. DNA for the CDR3: TGTGCCAGCAGCCCGCGCGGGGCTTTTTCCTACAATGAGCAGTTCTTC. Its protein is CASSPRGAFSYNEQFF.

J is TRBJ2-4 and V is TRBV5-1, with D possibly being TRBD1 (6 bases). Trimming took 3 bases from V and 8 from J, leaving 15 bases between them. This CDR3 spans 14 amino acids. Germline lookup yields CDR1 SGHRS and CDR2 YFSETQ. Here the CDR3 reads CASSSPSQGHIQYF. CDR3 in DNA: TGCGCCAGCAGCTCCCCCTCCCAGGGGCACATTCAGTACTTC. The entire variable domain, with the rest obtained from reference TRBV5-1 and TRBJ2-4, is as follows: KAGVTQTPRYLIKTRGQQVTLSCSPISGHRSVSWYQQTPGQGLQFLFEYFSETQRNKGNFPGRFSGRQFSNSRSEMNVSTLELGDSALYLCASSSPSQGHIQYFGAGTRLSVL.

The chain recombines TRBV7-9 with TRBJ1-1; D gene ambiguous. From germline, CDR1 is SEHNR and CDR2 FQNEAQ (reference sequence). CDR3 size: 13 residues. Trimming removed 1 base at V and 4 bases at J, with 7 bases between. CDR3 sequence: CASSLEAVTEAFF. CDR3 bases: TGTGCCAGCAGCTTAGAAGCTGTCACTGAAGCTTTCTTT.

The genes are TRBV6-5 and TRBJ2-1; 8 bases are a match to TRBD2. In germline, CDR1 is MNHEY, CDR2 SVGAGI. V dropped 6 bases and J dropped 7; count of bases not matched to a gene: 11. This CDR3 region has 15 residues. CDR3 nucleotides: TGTGCCAGCAGCCCTAGCGGGTTCGGATCGAATGAGCAGTTCTTC. Translated, it gives CASSPSGFGSNEQFF.

In this sample, this clone turned up a few times. For the CDR3, the DNA is TGTGCCAGCAGTTCCGGGACAGATAGTTCCCCCCTCCACTTT. Its translation: CASSSGTDSSPLHF. The genes are TRBV11-3 and TRBJ1-6; 7 bases align to TRBD1. The CDR3 contains 14 residues. Germline-derived CDR1 and CDR2 are SGHNT and YENEEA. V gave up 6 bases and J gave up 13 bases; unmatched junction bases: 12.

The chain is built from TRBV11-2 and TRBJ2-1; 8 bases line up with TRBD1. This CDR3 region has 15 residues. Germline-derived CDR1 and CDR2 are SGHAT and FQNNGV. Trimming removed 4 bases from V and 3 bases from J; junction bases left unmatched: 5. CDR3 DNA: TGTGCCAGCAGCTCCGACAGGGGCCACTACAATGAGCAGTTCTTC. It specifies CASSSDRGHYNEQFF.

The chain uses TRBV28 and TRBJ1-1, with D tentatively TRBD1 (6 bases). Germline assignment: CDR1 MDHEN and CDR2 SYDVKM. The CDR3 runs to 14 residues. With 4 bases removed from V and 4 bases from J, the gap between germline ends came to 13 bases. The CDR3 region has the DNA TGTGCCAGCAGTTCCCAACAGGGTTCCACTGAAGCTTTCTTT. Amino acid sequence: CASSSQQGSTEAFF.

This sequence joins TRBV19 and TRBJ1-5; D gene unclear. The CDR3 runs 15 residues. Trimming stripped 6 bases from V and 0 bases from J, with 12 bases between. The V gene's germline CDR1 is LNHDA and CDR2 SQIVND (reference sequence). Here the CDR3 reads CASRPYGNSNQPQHF. The CDR3 DNA reads as TGTGCCAGTAGGCCGTACGGGAATAGCAATCAGCCCCAGCATTTT. The full variable domain, rest sourced from reference TRBV19 and TRBJ1-5, is DGGITQSPKYLFRKEGQNVTLSCEQNLNHDAMYWYRQDPGQGLRLIYYSQIVNDFQKGDIAEGYSVSREKKESFPLTVTSAQKNPTAFYLCASRPYGNSNQPQHFGDGTRLSIL.

This sequence joins TRBV5-4 and TRBJ1-1; D call uncertain. There are 13 residues in the CDR3. Between the trimmed V and J ends, which lost 2 bases and 8 bases, there was a span of 13 bases. Germline V gene lookup returns CDR1 SGHNT and CDR2 YYREEE (reference sequence). CDR3 amino acids: CASSLGGFVEAFF. For the CDR3, the DNA is TGTGCCAGCAGCTTAGGAGGTTTCGTGGAAGCTTTCTTT.

Only one count was recorded for this clone. This rearrangement joins TRBV28 to TRBJ2-5; D may be TRBD2 (7 bases). The CDR3 contains 13 residues. Germline V gives CDR1 MDHEN, CDR2 SYDVKM. Deletions cut 10 bases from V and 7 bases from J, with 19 bases between. The CDR3 sequence is CATSMGGLGTQYF. Here the CDR3 DNA reads TGTGCCACCTCAATGGGGGGGCTAGGGACCCAGTACTTC.

This chain uses TRBV7-9 with TRBJ1-5; D remains ambiguous. The CDR3 is made up of 14 amino acids. Germline-derived CDR1 and CDR2 are SEHNR and FQNEAQ (reference sequence). V was cut by 5 bases and J by 7 bases, with 15 bases left in between. The CDR3 DNA reads TGTGCCAGCAGCCCGACGGGTATTGGGCAGCCCCAGCATTTT. Protein product: CASSPTGIGQPQHF.